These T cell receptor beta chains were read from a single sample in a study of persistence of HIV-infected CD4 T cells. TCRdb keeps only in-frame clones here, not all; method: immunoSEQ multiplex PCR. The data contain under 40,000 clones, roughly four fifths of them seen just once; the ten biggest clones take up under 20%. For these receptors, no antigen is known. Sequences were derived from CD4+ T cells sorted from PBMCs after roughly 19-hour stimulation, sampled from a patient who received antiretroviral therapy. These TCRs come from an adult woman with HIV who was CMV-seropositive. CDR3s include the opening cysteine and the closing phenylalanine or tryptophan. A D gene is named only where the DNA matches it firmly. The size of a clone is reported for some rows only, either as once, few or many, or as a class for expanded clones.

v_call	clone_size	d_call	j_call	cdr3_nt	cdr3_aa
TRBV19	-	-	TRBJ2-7	TGTGCCAGTAATCGGGGGACCACCTACGAGCAGTACTTC	CASNRGTTYEQYF
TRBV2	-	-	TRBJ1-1	TGTGCCAGGGGAGGCGTGGGAGACACTGAAGCTTTCTTT	CARGGVGDTEAFF
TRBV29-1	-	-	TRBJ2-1	TGCAGCGTTGTGGGGAGTATTACTGCCGCTCAGCGTCACTACAATGAGCAGTTCTTC	CSVVGSITAAQRHYNEQFF
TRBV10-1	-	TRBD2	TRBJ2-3	TGCGCCAGCAGTCCAGAACTAGCGGGGGGGCCTGATACGCAGTATTTT	CASSPELAGGPDTQYF
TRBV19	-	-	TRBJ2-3	TGTGCCAGTTCAGCGAGACCTAGCACAGATACGCAGTATTTT	CASSARPSTDTQYF
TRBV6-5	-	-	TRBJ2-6	TGTGCCAGCAGCCTGGGTCCCTCTGGGGCCAACGTCCTGACTTTC	CASSLGPSGANVLTF
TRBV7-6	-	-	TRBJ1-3	TGTGCCAGCAGCTTCAGGACAGCTTCACCAAGTTACTCTGGAAACACCATATATTTT	CASSFRTASPSYSGNTIYF
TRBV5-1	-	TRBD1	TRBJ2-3	TGCGCCAGCAGTTACGGACAGGGGACCACAGATACGCAGTATTTT	CASSYGQGTTDTQYF
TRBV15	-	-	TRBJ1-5	TGTGCCACCAGCATCGGCCCCCAGGTTAGCAATCAGCCCCAGCATTTT	CATSIGPQVSNQPQHF
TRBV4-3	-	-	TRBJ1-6	TGCGCCAGCAGCCGGCAGGGGAATTCACCCCTCCACTTT	CASSRQGNSPLHF
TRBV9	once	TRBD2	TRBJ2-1	TGTGCCAGCAGCGTAGTGGCGGGAGCGGGGTCCTACAATGAGCAGTTCTTC	CASSVVAGAGSYNEQFF
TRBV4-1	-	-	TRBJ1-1	TGCGCCAGCAGCCAAGATTCCGGGGGCTACACTGAAGCTTTCTTT	CASSQDSGGYTEAFF
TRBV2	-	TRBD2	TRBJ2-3	TGTGCCAGCAGAGACGGGACTAGCGGGAGAGGTACAGATACGCAGTATTTT	CASRDGTSGRGTDTQYF
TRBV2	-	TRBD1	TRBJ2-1	TGTGCCACCCATCCTACCCCCGGGACAGGGATCTACAATGAGCAGTTCTTC	CATHPTPGTGIYNEQFF
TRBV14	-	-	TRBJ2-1	TGTGCCAGCAGTTTAAGGGAGACAGGAACCTACAATGAGCAGTTCTTC	CASSLRETGTYNEQFF
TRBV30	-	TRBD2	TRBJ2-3	TGTGCCTGGAGTTCACATAGCGGGGGGGCCTCCCATACGCAGTATTTT	CAWSSHSGGASHTQYF
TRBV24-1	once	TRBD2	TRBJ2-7	TGTGCCACCAGTGTTAGCGGGTCCTACGAGCAGTACTTC	CATSVSGSYEQYF
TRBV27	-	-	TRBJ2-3	TGTGCCAGCAGTTACGGGTCCCACGGGGATACGCAGTATTTT	CASSYGSHGDTQYF
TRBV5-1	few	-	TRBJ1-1	TGCGCCAGCAGCGCGCTGACAGGATTGAAGACTGAAGCTTTCTTT	CASSALTGLKTEAFF
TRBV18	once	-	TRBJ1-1	TGTGCCAGCTCACCGGTGGGGGGCACTGAAGCTTTCTTT	CASSPVGGTEAFF
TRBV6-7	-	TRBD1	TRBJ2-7	TGTGCCAGCAGTTACTCGCCGGGACAGACCTACGAGCAGTACTTC	CASSYSPGQTYEQYF
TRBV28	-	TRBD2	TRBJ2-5	TGTGCCAGCAGTTTACGGTGGACAGGGCGAGCGGGAGGGCAAGGAGAGACCCAGTACTTC	CASSLRWTGRAGGQGETQYF
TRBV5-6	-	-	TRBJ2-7	TGTGCCAGCAGCTCCCAGATTCGCGAGCAGTACTTC	CASSSQIREQYF
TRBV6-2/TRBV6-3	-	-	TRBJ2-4	TGTGCCAGCAGTTACTCCCGTGGAGGGACGGGAAACATTCAGTACTTC	CASSYSRGGTGNIQYF
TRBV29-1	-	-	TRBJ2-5	TGCAGCGTTGAAGTACCCCCCGGCGCCCAGTACTTC	CSVEVPPGAQYF
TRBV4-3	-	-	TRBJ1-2	TGCGCCAGCAGCCAAGAGGGTCGGGGGCGTAACTATGGCTACACCTTC	CASSQEGRGRNYGYTF
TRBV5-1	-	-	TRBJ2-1	TGCGCCAGCAGCCCGGGACAACCTAACAATGAGCAGTTCTTC	CASSPGQPNNEQFF
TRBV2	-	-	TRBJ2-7	TGTGCCAGCGGGACTGAGTACTCCTACGAGCAGTACTTC	CASGTEYSYEQYF
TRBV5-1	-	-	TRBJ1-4	TGCGCCAGCAGCTTGAGAGGGGGTATTGAAAAACTGTTTTTT	CASSLRGGIEKLFF
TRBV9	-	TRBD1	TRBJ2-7	TGTGCCAGCAGCGTAGGACTATCGACAGGGACGACCTACGAGCAGTACTTC	CASSVGLSTGTTYEQYF
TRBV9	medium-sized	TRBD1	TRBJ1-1	TGTGCCAGCAGCGCACAGACAGGGGGAACTGAAGCTTTCTTT	CASSAQTGGTEAFF
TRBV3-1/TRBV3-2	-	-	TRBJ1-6	TGTGCCAGCAGCCAAAATGTAGATAATTCACCCCTCCACTTT	CASSQNVDNSPLHF
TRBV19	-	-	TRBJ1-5	TGTGCCAGTACTCCTTCCCCGGGGCAGCCCCAGCATTTT	CASTPSPGQPQHF
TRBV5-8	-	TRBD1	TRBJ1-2	TGTGCCAGCAGCTCCTGGGGACAGGGGAACTATGGCTACACCTTC	CASSSWGQGNYGYTF
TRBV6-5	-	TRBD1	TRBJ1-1	TGTGCCAGCAGTTCTTACCTCCAGGGGGTCAACACTGAAGCTTTCTTT	CASSSYLQGVNTEAFF
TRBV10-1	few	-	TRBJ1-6	TGCGCCAGCGGATCAGGGAATTCACCCCTCCACTTT	CASGSGNSPLHF
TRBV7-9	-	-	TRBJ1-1	TGTGCCAGCAGCTTAGTTAACACTGAAGCTTTCTTT	CASSLVNTEAFF
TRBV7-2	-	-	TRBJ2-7	TGTGCCAGCAGCTTAGCCTCCTCGCTCCTCTACGAGCAGTACTTC	CASSLASSLLYEQYF
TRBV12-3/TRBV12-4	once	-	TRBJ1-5	TGTGCCAGCAGTTTGGGGGAGAATCAGCCCCAGCATTTT	CASSLGENQPQHF
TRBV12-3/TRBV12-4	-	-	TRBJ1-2	TGTGCCAGCAGTTTAAGGGGTGGCTACACCTTC	CASSLRGGYTF
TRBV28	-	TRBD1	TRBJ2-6	TGTGCCAGCAGTCCTCGGACAGGGAAGACCTCTGGGGCCAACGTCCTGACTTTC	CASSPRTGKTSGANVLTF
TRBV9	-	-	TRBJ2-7	TGTGCCAGCAGCGTAGGGGGGACTCGCTTCTACGAGCAGTACTTC	CASSVGGTRFYEQYF